The T cell receptor (beta chain) described here comes from a study of blood T cell repertoires in COVID-19 (dated by TCRdb to the early 2020s). Regarding the study in general: Samples from collaborators originated in the United States, Italy and Spain and spanned both the acute and convalescent phases of COVID-19. The sample metadata nearly always contained a de-identified subject ID, COVID-19 status, age in years and sex. The samples were drawn from two sources: the first 160 participants of the ongoing ImmuneRACE study, and about 1,300 subjects contributed by 6 global collaborators. Where available, HLA class I and class II types were obtained from metadata supplied by the sample provider rather than from assay-based typing. The repertoires were released in a freely available public database intended as a resource for research on the immune response to SARS-CoV-2. The material from the prospective study consisted of cDNA or gDNA derived from T cells, B-cell-depleted T cells, or PBMCs. Deeply sampled blood TCRbeta repertoires from subjects exposed to, actively infected with, or recovered from COVID-19 were included in the dataset.

The collaborating institutions used their own protocols to collect whole blood in K2EDTA tubes. For TCRbeta analysis, collaborators shipped samples as frozen whole blood, isolated PBMCs, or DNA extracted from either of those sample types. Broad study findings and their caveats: The quantity of clinical and demographic metadata differed by source and by participant and was supplied without curation.

Concerning this clone: It has no known antigen specificity. No base quality values were provided; no much bigger clone lies one nucleotide off.

The immunoSEQ Assay, a bias-controlled multiplex PCR, was used to amplify TCRbeta CDR3 regions from genomic DNA. Processing in the source paper ran as follows. Within the assay, amplification of reference gene primers was used to estimate how many nucleated cells each sample contained. To quantify the absolute abundance of each unique TCRbeta CDR3 rearrangement, sequence reads were collapsed and filtered. For each sample, productive Simpson clonality was calculated by taking the square root of Simpson's diversity index across productive rearrangements. TCRdb re-hosts the immuneACCESS table, in-frame sequences only. Its copies lack some clones; in the studies checked, an unresolved V gene accounts for under half of them, and the cause for the rest is not known. The V and J calls and clone size are taken from that table; D and trimming were inferred from the DNA. The sample table shows 310,000 or so clones, and more than 75% are seen once. The ten largest clones add up to more than 3% of the sample.

The TCR originated in a woman aged 45 to 65 with active or convalescent COVID-19. Sequencing input: peripheral blood.

For the CDR3, the sequence is CASSWSDRGYEQYF. The DNA sequence is as follows: TGTGCCAGCAGTTGGTCGGACAGGGGATACGAGCAGTACTTC. The rearrangement combines TRBV6-5 with TRBJ2-7, with 9 bases matching TRBD1. The CDR3 starts with the cysteine, ends with the phenylalanine, and has 14 residues. The CDR3 DNA has 42 bases and is translated from base 1. Via the germline V gene, CDR1 is MNHEY and CDR2 SVGAGI. V loses 4 bases at its end and J loses 4 bases; junction bases beyond the gene matches: 5.